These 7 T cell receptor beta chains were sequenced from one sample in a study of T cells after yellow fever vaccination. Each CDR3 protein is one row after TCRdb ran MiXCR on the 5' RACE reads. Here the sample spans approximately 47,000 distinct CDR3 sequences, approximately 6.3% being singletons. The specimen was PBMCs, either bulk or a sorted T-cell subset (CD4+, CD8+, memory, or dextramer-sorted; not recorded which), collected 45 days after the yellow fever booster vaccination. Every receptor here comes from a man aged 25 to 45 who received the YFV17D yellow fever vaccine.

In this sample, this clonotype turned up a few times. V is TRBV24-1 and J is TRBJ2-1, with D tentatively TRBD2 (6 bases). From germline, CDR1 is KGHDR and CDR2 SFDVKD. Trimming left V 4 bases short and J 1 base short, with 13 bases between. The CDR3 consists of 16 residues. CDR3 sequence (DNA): TGTGCCACCAGTGACTCTACTAGCAGGTCCTACAATGAGCAGTTCTTC. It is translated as CATSDSTSRSYNEQFF.

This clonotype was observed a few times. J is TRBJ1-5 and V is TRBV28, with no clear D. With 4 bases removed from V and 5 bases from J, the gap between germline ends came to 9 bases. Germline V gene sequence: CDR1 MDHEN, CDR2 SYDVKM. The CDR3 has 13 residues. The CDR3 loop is CASSSLTHQPQHF. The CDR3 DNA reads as TGTGCCAGCAGTTCCCTGACCCATCAGCCCCAGCATTTT.

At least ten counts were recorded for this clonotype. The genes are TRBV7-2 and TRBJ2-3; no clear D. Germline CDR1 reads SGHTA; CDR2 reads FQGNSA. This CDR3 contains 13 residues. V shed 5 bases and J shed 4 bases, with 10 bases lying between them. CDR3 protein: CASSVGRADTQYF. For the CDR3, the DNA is TGTGCCAGCAGCGTCGGTCGAGCAGATACGCAGTATTTT.

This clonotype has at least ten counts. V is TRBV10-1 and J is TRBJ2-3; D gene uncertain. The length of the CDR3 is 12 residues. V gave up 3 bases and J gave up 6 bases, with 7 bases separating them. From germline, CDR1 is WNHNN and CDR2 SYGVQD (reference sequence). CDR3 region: CASSDSWDTQYF. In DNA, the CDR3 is TGCGCCAGCAGTGATAGCTGGGATACGCAGTATTTT.

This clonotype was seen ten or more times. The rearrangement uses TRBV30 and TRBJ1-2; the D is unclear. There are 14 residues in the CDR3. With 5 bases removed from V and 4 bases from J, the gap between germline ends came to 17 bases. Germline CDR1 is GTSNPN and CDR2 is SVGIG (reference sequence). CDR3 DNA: TGTGCCTGGTTGGGCCGGCCGTTGAGCTATGGCTACACCTTC. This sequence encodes CAWLGRPLSYGYTF.

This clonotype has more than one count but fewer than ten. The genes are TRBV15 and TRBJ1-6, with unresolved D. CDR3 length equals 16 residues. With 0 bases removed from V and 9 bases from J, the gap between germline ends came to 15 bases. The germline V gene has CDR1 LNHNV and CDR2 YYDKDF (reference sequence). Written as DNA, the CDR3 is TGTGCCACCAGCAGAGATATAAAGGGATTCGGTTCACCCCTCCACTTT. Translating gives CATSRDIKGFGSPLHF.

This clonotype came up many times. The CDR3 sequence: CASSRGGDTQYF. CDR3 nucleotides: TGTGCCAGCAGCAGGGGGGGCGATACGCAGTATTTT. The chain is built from TRBV7-2 and TRBJ2-3; D is perhaps TRBD2 (7 bases). V was pared by 5 bases and J by 6 bases, with 9 bases between. Germline assignment: CDR1 SGHTA and CDR2 FQGNSA. This CDR3 is 12 amino acids long.